What follows are 2 T cell receptor beta chains derived from one specimen sequenced in a study of vaccination and CD4 T cells after COVID-19. This sample's time point: late sampling 161 to 241 days after vaccination in a few convalescent patients. TCRdb analysed the PCR reads with MiXCR anew, one entry per CDR3 protein. The table has 25,000 or so distinct CDR3 sequences, about 50% seen once; the top ten hold 5.5% to 7.5%. This specimen was CD4+ T cells from blood, taken about 7 months after SARS-CoV-2 vaccination. Every receptor here comes from a human donor who had recovered from COVID-19.

This clonotype has a handful of counts. The chain employs TRBV6-1 and TRBJ1-6; possibly TRBD1 for D (5 bases). V was shortened by 7 bases and J by 0 bases, with 13 bases between the two germline ends. Germline CDR1 is MNHNS and CDR2 is SASEGT. The CDR3 is 16 amino acids. As DNA, the CDR3 is TGTGCCAGCAATACCAGGGCGAGCTCCTATAATTCACCCCTCCACTTT. This translates into CASNTRASSYNSPLHF.

The chain carries TRBV7-8 and TRBJ2-7; either TRBD1 or TRBD2 may fit D (5 bases each). Germline values: CDR1 SGHVS, CDR2 FQNEAQ. Trimming removed 1 base from V and 3 bases from J, with 10 bases in between. This CDR3 region has 14 residues. This CDR3 is CASSLVGTGYEQYF. CDR3 DNA sequence: TGTGCCAGCAGCTTAGTTGGGACGGGCTACGAGCAGTACTTC.